The 16 T cell receptor beta chains listed next were all sequenced from one sample in a study of control samples from healthy donors and cancer patients. The repertoire was sequenced with immunoSEQ multiplex PCR; TCRdb's copy has only in-frame clones and lacks some. The table shows 180,000 or so clones, with about nine tenths occurring only once. The sequencing input was blood. The receptors were sampled from a woman under 40 in good health.

The rearrangement uses TRBV7-9 and TRBJ2-1; TRBD2 matches at 14 bases. V dropped 4 bases and J dropped 8; count of bases not matched to a gene: 4. The CDR3 sequence is 15 residues long. Germline CDR1 reads SEHNR; CDR2 reads FQNEAQ (reference sequence). CDR3 region: CASSSGTSGSDEQFF. The CDR3 DNA reads as TGTGCCAGCAGCTCCGGGACTAGCGGGAGCGATGAGCAGTTCTTC.

This clone came up a few times. This sequence joins TRBV7-3 and TRBJ1-1; D is unresolved. Trimming shortened V by 5 bases and J by 1 base, and 8 bases separated the two germline ends. The CDR3 has 13 residues. In germline, CDR1 is SGHTA, CDR2 FQGTGA. CDR3 loop: CASSRSRNTEAFF. CDR3 DNA: TGTGCCAGCAGCCGCAGCAGGAACACTGAAGCTTTCTTT.

The chain links TRBV11-3 to TRBJ2-1, with TRBD2 matching over 10 bases. The length of the CDR3 is 14 residues. Per the germline V gene, CDR1 is SGHNT and CDR2 is YENEEA. V trimming: 5 bases; J trimming: 6 bases; junction bases outside the gene matches: 4. The CDR3 sequence: CASSRRTSGNEQFF. DNA for the CDR3: TGTGCCAGCAGCAGGCGGACTAGCGGCAATGAGCAGTTCTTC.

The V and J genes are TRBV9 and TRBJ1-2, with 8 bases that match TRBD1. The germline gives CDR1 SGDLS, CDR2 YYNGEE. CDR3 length: 14 residues. V lost 1 base and J lost 8; bases outside the gene matches: 7. This CDR3 is CASSVSAQGEGYTF. In nucleotides, the CDR3 is TGTGCCAGCAGCGTATCGGCACAGGGGGAGGGCTACACCTTC.

This chain connects TRBV6-5 to TRBJ1-5, with 7 positions matching TRBD1. This CDR3 spans 15 amino acids. V lost 9 bases to trimming and J lost 0 bases; unmatched junction nucleotides: 8. Germline lookup yields CDR1 MNHEY and CDR2 SVGAGI. Here the CDR3 reads CASRPGGYSNQPQHF. CDR3 nucleotides: TGTGCCAGTCGCCCAGGGGGATATAGCAATCAGCCCCAGCATTTT.

This chain uses TRBV20-1 with TRBJ2-3; D possibly matches TRBD1 or TRBD2 (6 bases each). The ends were cut back, 3 bases at V and 4 bases at J, with 11 bases in the middle. Germline loops: CDR1 DFQATT, CDR2 SNEGSKA (reference sequence). CDR3 length: 13 residues. The CDR3 nucleotides are TGCAGTGCTAGTCCGGGGGCGGCAGATACGCAGTATTTT. Translation gives CSASPGAADTQYF.

V gene TRBV12-3 or TRBV12-4 combines with J gene TRBJ1-2; 7 bases agree with TRBD1. J lost 5 bases, V lost 3 bases, and 3 bases had no gene match. CDR3 size: 13 residues. Here the CDR3 reads CASSLAGGYGYTF. The CDR3 DNA is TGTGCCAGCAGTTTGGCAGGGGGATATGGCTACACCTTC.

This chain connects TRBV13 to TRBJ2-7, with 12 positions matching TRBD2. V trimming: 5 bases; J trimming: 4 bases; junction bases outside the gene matches: 6. The CDR3 covers 15 residues. Germline V gene data show CDR1 as PRHDT and CDR2 as FYEKMQ (reference sequence). CDR3 protein: CASSHLAGGLYEQYF. Here the CDR3 DNA reads TGTGCCAGCAGCCATCTAGCGGGAGGGCTTTACGAGCAGTACTTC.

The CDR3 sequence is CASSLVGLAQKETQYF. Here the CDR3 DNA reads TGTGCCAGCAGCTTGGTGGGACTAGCTCAAAAAGAGACCCAGTACTTC. V usage is TRBV5-8 and J usage is TRBJ2-5, with TRBD2 matching 9 bases. The CDR3 spans 16 residues. The J segment lost 3 bases and the V segment lost 0 bases, leaving 6 bases of the junction unmatched. Germline V gene data show CDR1 as SGHTS and CDR2 as YDEGEE. Complete variable domain (other parts from reference TRBV5-8 and TRBJ2-5): EAGVTQSPTHLIKTRGQQATLRCSPISGHTSVYWYQQALGLGLQFLLWYDEGEERNRGNFPPRFSGRQFPNYSSELNVNALELEDSALYLCASSLVGLAQKETQYFGPGTRLLVL.

This clone appeared once. The V and J genes are TRBV2 and TRBJ1-1; D is possibly TRBD1 (6 bases). This CDR3 is built from 15 residues. Trimming stripped 4 bases from V and 5 bases from J, with 17 bases between. CDR1 and CDR2 from the germline V gene are SNHLY and FYNNEI. The CDR3 is CASSGGDTVGTEAFF. In nucleotides, the CDR3 is TGTGCCAGCAGTGGGGGGGACACCGTTGGAACTGAAGCTTTCTTT.

The rearrangement links TRBV3-1 (or the pseudogene TRBV3-2) to TRBJ1-1, with D hard to call. Germline V CDR1 and CDR2: LGHDT, YNNKEL (reference sequence). V was shortened by 6 bases and J by 0 bases, with 11 bases between the two germline ends. The CDR3 covers 14 residues. The CDR3 nucleotides are TGTGCCAGCAGGGTCGGTCCCATGAACACTGAAGCTTTCTTT. Encoded protein: CASRVGPMNTEAFF.

The gene calls are TRBV11-3 and TRBJ1-2, with TRBD1 matching over 10 bases. Germline CDR1 is SGHNT and CDR2 is YENEEA. Trimming cost V 5 bases and J 3 bases; bases outside gene matches: 9. The CDR3 covers 16 residues. The CDR3, as DNA: TGTGCCAGCAGCCGGGGACAGGGGAGTGATCACTATGGCTACACCTTC. Translation: CASSRGQGSDHYGYTF.

Regarding this clone: The junction and the germline gene differ at one end; a read error may be behind it. The rearrangement uses TRBV2 and TRBJ2-2, with D possibly being TRBD2 (7 bases). This CDR3 is 15 amino acids long. In germline, CDR1 is SNHLY, CDR2 FYNNEI. In nucleotides, the CDR3 is TGTGCCAGCAGCTGGGCGGGGGCCGGACACCGGGGAGCTGTTTTT. Amino acids: CASSWAGAGHRGAVF.

The V and J genes are TRBV5-4 and TRBJ2-7; D is uncertain. Germline CDR1 is SGHNT and CDR2 is YYREEE (reference sequence). The CDR3 is 13 amino acids. The V end lost 0 bases, the J end lost 0 bases, and 4 bases lay between the germline ends. The CDR3 DNA follows: TGTGCCAGCAGCTTGGTTTCCTCCTACGAGCAGTACTTC. The encoded protein is CASSLVSSYEQYF.

At least ten counts were recorded for this clone. The chain joins TRBV4-3 to TRBJ2-7; TRBD1 agrees at 8 bases. CDR1 is LGHNA and CDR2 is YSLEER in the germline V gene. Unmatched junction bases numbered 4, after V lost 0 bases and J lost 0 bases. The CDR3 length is 16 residues. In nucleotides, the CDR3 is TGCGCCAGCAGCCAAGATCAGGGGGCAAGCTCCTACGAGCAGTACTTC. Translating it yields CASSQDQGASSYEQYF.

The rearrangement links TRBV6-5 to TRBJ2-3, with 7 bases identical to TRBD1. With V trimmed by 5 bases and J by 2 bases, 4 bases remained unmatched. CDR1 is MNHEY and CDR2 is SVGAGI in the germline V gene. This CDR3 comprises 14 residues. CDR3 DNA sequence: TGTGCCAGCAGTCCGGGACAGTTCACAGATACGCAGTATTTT. This translates into CASSPGQFTDTQYF.